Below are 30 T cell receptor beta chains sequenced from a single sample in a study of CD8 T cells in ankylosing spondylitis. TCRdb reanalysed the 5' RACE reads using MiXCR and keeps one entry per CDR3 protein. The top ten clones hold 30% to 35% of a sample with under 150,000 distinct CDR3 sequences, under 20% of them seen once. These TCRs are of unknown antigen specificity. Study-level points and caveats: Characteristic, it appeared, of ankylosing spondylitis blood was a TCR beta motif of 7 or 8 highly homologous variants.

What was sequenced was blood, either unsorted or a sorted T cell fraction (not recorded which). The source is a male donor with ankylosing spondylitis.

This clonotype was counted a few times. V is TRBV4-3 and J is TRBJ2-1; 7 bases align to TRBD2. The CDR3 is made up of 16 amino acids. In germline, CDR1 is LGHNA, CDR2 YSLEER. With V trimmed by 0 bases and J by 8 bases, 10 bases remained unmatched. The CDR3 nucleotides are TGCGCCAGCAGCCAAGATTTGACGGGAGGTGCCGATGAGCAGTTCTTC. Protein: CASSQDLTGGADEQFF.

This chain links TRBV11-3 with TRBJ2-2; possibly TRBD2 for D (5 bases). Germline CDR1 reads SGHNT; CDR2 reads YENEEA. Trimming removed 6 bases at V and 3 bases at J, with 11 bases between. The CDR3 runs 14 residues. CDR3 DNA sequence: TGTGCCAGCAGAACTTTGGGAGACACCGGGGAGCTGTTTTTT. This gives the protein CASRTLGDTGELFF.

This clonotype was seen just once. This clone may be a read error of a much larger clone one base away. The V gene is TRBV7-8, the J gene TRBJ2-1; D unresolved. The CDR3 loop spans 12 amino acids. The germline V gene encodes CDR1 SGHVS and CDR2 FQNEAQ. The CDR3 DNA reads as TGTGCCGGCAGCCCTCGGTACAATGAGCAGTTCTTC. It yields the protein CAGSPRYNEQFF.

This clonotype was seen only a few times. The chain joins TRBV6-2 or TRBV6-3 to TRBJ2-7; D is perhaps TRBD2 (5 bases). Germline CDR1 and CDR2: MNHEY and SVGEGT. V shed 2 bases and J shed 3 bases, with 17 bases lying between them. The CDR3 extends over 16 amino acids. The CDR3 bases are TGTGCCAGCAGTTACCCATTTAGCGCGGAGGTCTACGAGCAGTACTTC. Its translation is CASSYPFSAEVYEQYF.

The CDR3 nucleotides read TGTGCCAGCAGCTTATCGTCAGAAATGAACACTGAAGCTTTCTTT. This translates into CASSLSSEMNTEAFF. This rearrangement joins TRBV7-9 to TRBJ1-1; D is unclear. From germline, CDR1 is SEHNR and CDR2 FQNEAQ (reference sequence). The ends were cut back, 2 bases at V and 0 bases at J, with 10 bases in the middle. This CDR3 has 15 residues.

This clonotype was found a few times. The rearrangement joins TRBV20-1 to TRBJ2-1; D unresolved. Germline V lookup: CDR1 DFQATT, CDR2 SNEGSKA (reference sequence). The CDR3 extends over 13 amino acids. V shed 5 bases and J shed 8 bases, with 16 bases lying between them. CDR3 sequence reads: CSAHSETYYEQFF. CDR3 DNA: TGCAGTGCTCACTCGGAGACTTATTATGAGCAGTTCTTC.

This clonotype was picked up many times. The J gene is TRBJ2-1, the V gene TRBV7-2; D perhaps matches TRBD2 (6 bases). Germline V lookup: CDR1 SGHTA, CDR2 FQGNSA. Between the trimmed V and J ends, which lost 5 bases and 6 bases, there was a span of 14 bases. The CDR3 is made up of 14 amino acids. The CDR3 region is CASSPREKGNEQFF. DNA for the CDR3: TGTGCCAGCAGCCCCCGGGAGAAGGGCAATGAGCAGTTCTTC.

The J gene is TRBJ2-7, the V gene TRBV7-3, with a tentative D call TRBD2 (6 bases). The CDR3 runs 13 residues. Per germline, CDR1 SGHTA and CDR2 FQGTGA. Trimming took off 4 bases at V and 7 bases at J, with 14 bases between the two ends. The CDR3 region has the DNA TGTGCCAGCAGCTCTGGGACTTCGGGGGAGCAGTACTTC. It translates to CASSSGTSGEQYF.

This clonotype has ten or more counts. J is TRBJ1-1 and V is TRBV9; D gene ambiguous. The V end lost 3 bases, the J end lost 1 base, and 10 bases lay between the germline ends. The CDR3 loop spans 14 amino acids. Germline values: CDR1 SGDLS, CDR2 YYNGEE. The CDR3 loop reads CASSAPHGNTEAFF. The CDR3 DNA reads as TGTGCCAGCAGCGCCCCCCATGGGAACACTGAAGCTTTCTTT.

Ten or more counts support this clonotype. Here the CDR3 reads CASSQGLVYEQFF. The CDR3 DNA reads as TGTGCCAGCAGCCAGGGTCTAGTCTATGAGCAGTTCTTC. The rearrangement joins TRBV3-1 to TRBJ2-1; D not certain. V was pared by 3 bases and J by 8 bases, with 11 bases between. Germline V gene data show CDR1 as LGHDT and CDR2 as YNNKEL (reference sequence). The CDR3 extends over 13 amino acids.

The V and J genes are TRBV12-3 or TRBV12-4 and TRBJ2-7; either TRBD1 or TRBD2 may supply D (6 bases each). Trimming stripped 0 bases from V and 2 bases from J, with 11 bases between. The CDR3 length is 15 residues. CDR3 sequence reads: CASSLAGGVTYEQYF. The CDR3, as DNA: TGTGCCAGCAGTTTAGCCGGGGGCGTAACCTACGAGCAGTACTTC.

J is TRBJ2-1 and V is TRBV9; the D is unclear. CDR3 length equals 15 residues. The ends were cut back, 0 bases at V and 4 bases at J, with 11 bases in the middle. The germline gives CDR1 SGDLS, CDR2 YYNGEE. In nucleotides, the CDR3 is TGTGCCAGCAGCGTAGGTGGGGAACGGTACAATGAGCAGTTCTTC. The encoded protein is CASSVGGERYNEQFF.

The CDR3 here is CASRSDRLVGEQYF. The CDR3 nucleotides read TGTGCCAGCAGATCGGACAGGCTGGTAGGCGAGCAGTACTTC. The chain employs TRBV4-2 and TRBJ2-7; TRBD1 matches 7 bases. Germline CDR1 LGHNA, CDR2 YNFKEQ. CDR3 length: 14 residues. J was trimmed by 6 bases and V by 6 bases; bases with no gene match: 11.

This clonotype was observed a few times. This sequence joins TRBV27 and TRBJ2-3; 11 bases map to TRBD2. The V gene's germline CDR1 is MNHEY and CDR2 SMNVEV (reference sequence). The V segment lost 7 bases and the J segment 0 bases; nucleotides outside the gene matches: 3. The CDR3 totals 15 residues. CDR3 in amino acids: CASKGLAASTDTQYF. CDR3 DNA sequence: TGTGCCAGCAAGGGACTAGCGGCGAGCACAGATACGCAGTATTTT.

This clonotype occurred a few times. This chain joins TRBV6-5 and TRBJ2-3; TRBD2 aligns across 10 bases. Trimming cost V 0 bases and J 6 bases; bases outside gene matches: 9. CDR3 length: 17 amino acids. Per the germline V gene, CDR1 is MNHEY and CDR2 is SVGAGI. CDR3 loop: CASSYSLAGVLADTQYF. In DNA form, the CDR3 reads TGTGCCAGCAGTTACTCGCTAGCGGGAGTACTGGCGGATACGCAGTATTTT.

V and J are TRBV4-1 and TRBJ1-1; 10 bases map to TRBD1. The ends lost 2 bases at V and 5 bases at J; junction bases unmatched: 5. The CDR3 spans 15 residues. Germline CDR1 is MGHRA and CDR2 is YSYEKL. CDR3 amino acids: CASSQPGTGVTEAFF. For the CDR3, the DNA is TGCGCCAGCAGCCAACCCGGGACAGGGGTAACTGAAGCTTTCTTT.

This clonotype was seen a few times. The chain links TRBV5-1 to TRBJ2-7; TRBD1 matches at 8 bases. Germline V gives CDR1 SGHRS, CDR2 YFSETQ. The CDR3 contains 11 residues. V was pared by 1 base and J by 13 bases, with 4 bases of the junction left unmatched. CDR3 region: CASSLLGQVYF. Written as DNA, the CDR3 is TGCGCCAGCAGCTTGTTGGGACAGGTATACTTC.

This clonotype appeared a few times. CDR3 protein: CASSSGQLAEQYF. The DNA of the CDR3 is TGTGCCAGCAGCTCCGGACAGTTGGCCGAGCAGTACTTC. J is TRBJ2-7 and V is TRBV7-9; tentative D call: TRBD1 (6 bases). Trimming shortened V by 4 bases and J by 6 bases, and 13 bases separated the two germline ends. Per the germline V gene, CDR1 is SEHNR and CDR2 is FQNEAQ (reference sequence). This CDR3 has 13 amino acids.

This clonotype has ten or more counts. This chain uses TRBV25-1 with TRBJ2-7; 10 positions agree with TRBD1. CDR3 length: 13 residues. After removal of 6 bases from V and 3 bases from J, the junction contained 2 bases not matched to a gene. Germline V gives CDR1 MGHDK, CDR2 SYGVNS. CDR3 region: CASRGQGNYEQYF. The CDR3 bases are TGTGCCAGCAGGGGACAGGGGAACTACGAGCAGTACTTC.

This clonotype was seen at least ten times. Written as DNA, the CDR3 is TGCGCCAGCAGCTTGGACAGGGGAAATATGTACGAGCAGTACTTC. Translated, it gives CASSLDRGNMYEQYF. The chain is built from TRBV5-1 and TRBJ2-7; 7 bases match TRBD1. Trimming removed 0 bases from V and 4 bases from J; junction bases left unmatched: 7. Germline CDR1 is SGHRS and CDR2 is YFSETQ. The CDR3 consists of 15 residues.

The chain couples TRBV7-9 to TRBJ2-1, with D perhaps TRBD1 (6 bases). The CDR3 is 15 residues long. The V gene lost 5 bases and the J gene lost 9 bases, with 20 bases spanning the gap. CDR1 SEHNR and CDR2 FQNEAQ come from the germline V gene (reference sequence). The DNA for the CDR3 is TGTGCCAGCAGCCCTGGGGCAGGGGATTACCTTGAGCAGTTCTTC. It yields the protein CASSPGAGDYLEQFF. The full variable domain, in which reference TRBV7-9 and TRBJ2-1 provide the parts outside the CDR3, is DTGVSQNPRHKITKRGQNVTFRCDPISEHNRLYWYRQTLGQGPEFLTYFQNEAQLEKSRLLSDRFSAERPKGSFSTLEIQRTEQGDSAMYLCASSPGAGDYLEQFFGPGTRLTVL.

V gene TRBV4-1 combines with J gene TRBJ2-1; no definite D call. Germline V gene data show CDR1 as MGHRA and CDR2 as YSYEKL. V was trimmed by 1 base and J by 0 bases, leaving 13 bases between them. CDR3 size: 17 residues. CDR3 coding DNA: TGCGCCAGCAGCCAAGCGGTGTTACAGAGCTCCTACAATGAGCAGTTCTTC. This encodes CASSQAVLQSSYNEQFF.

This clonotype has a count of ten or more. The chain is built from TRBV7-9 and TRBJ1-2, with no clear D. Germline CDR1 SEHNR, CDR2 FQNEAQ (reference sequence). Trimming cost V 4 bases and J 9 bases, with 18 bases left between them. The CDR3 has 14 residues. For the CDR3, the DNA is TGTGCCAGCAGCTCCCCGGAGGCGGGAATGCGCTACACCTTC. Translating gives CASSSPEAGMRYTF.

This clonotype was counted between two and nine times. DNA of the CDR3: TGTGCCAGCAGCCCTGTATCTCCCACGCAGTATTTT. Its translation is CASSPVSPTQYF. V is TRBV7-9 and J is TRBJ2-3; no clear D gene. V lost 5 bases and J lost 9, with 12 bases in between. The CDR3 is 12 residues long. From germline, CDR1 is SEHNR and CDR2 FQNEAQ (reference sequence). Together with reference TRBV7-9 and TRBJ2-3, the CDR3 gives the full variable domain: DTGVSQNPRHKITKRGQNVTFRCDPISEHNRLYWYRQTLGQGPEFLTYFQNEAQLEKSRLLSDRFSAERPKGSFSTLEIQRTEQGDSAMYLCASSPVSPTQYFGPGTRLTVL.

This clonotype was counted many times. CDR3 bases: TGTGCCAGCGGATCTCAACGGGGCAGGGAGTACACCGGGGAGCTGTTTTTT. It yields the protein CASGSQRGREYTGELFF. The chain joins TRBV12-3 or TRBV12-4 to TRBJ2-2; TRBD1 or TRBD2 may be the D gene (5 bases each). This CDR3 has 17 amino acids. The V end lost 8 bases, the J end lost 3 bases, and 22 bases lay between the germline ends.

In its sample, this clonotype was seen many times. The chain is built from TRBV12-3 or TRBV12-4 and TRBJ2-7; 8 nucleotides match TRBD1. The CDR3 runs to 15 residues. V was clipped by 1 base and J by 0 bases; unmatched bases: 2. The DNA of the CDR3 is TGTGCCAGCAGTTTAGGGACAGGGCCCTCCTACGAGCAGTACTTC. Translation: CASSLGTGPSYEQYF.

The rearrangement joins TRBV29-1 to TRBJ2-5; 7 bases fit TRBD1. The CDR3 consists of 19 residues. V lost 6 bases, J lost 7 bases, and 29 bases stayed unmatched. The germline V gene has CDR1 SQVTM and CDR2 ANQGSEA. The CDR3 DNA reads TGCAGCGTAGACGCGGGCGCTGGGACAGTCGGTATAGTGGTTGGGACCCAGTACTTC. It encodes CSVDAGAGTVGIVVGTQYF.

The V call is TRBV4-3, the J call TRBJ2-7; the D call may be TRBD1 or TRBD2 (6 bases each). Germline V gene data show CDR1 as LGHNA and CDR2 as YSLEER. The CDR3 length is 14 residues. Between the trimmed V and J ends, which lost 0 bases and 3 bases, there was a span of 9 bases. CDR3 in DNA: TGCGCCAGCAGCCAAGAGGGGGGCTACTACGAGCAGTACTTC. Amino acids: CASSQEGGYYEQYF.

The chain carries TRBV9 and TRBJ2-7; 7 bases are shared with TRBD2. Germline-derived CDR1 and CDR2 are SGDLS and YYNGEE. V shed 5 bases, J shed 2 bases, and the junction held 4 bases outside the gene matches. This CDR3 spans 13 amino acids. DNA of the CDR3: TGTGCCAGCAGTGTCGGACTAGCCTACGAGCAGTACTTC. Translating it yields CASSVGLAYEQYF.

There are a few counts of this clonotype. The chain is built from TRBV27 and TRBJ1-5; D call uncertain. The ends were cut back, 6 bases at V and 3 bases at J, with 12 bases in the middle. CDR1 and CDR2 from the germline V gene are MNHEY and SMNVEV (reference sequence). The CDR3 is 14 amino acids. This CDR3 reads CASSTGPNNQPQHF. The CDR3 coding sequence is TGTGCCAGCAGCACTGGACCGAACAATCAGCCCCAGCATTTT.